What follows are 10 T cell receptor beta chains derived from one specimen sequenced in a study of cytomegalovirus exposure and HLA in healthy donors. Vbeta (60) and Jbeta (13) primers were used in the PCR. Measured with immunoSEQ multiplex PCR; TCRdb has only the in-frame clones, and not every one. The data show about 91,000 clones, roughly nine tenths seen once. The source material was PBMCs. The source of these receptors is a man aged 25 to 40 in good health and CMV-seropositive.

The chain links TRBV29-1 to TRBJ2-3, with D tentatively TRBD1 (6 bases). V gave up 2 bases and J gave up 2 bases, with 11 bases separating them. CDR3 size: 14 residues. Germline CDR1 is SQVTM and CDR2 is ANQGSEA. The CDR3 DNA sequence: TGCAGCGTTGAAAAGGGGGACAACACAGATACGCAGTATTTT. This translates into CSVEKGDNTDTQYF.

This clone has a single count. The chain is built from TRBV6-1 and TRBJ2-3, with 12 bases matching TRBD2. The junction had 6 bases not matched to a gene; V was cut back by 2 bases and J by 6 bases. Germline V gene sequence: CDR1 MNHNS, CDR2 SASEGT. The CDR3 is 16 residues long. The CDR3 bases are TGTGCCAGCAGTGAAACTATTGGACTAGCGGGGGATACGCAGTATTTT. Its translation is CASSETIGLAGDTQYF.

The chain recombines TRBV5-1 with TRBJ1-2, with a possible D match to TRBD1 (5 bases). The CDR3 totals 12 residues. Trimming shortened V by 0 bases and J by 6 bases, and 6 bases separated the two germline ends. Germline V gene sequence: CDR1 SGHRS, CDR2 YFSETQ. The CDR3 spells CASSLDRNGYTF. The CDR3 DNA reads TGCGCCAGCAGCTTGGACAGGAATGGCTACACCTTC.

The V gene is TRBV11-1, the J gene TRBJ2-1; D call uncertain. CDR1 is SGHAT and CDR2 is FQDESV in the germline V gene (reference sequence). The CDR3 is made up of 11 amino acids. V was cut by 3 bases and J by 9 bases, with 6 bases left in between. CDR3 DNA sequence: TGTGCCAGCAGCTTTCGGAGTGAGCAGTTCTTC. Translating it yields CASSFRSEQFF.

The genes are TRBV7-8 and TRBJ2-1; D gene uncertain. Trimming removed 4 bases at V and 1 base at J, with 11 bases between. This CDR3 contains 15 residues. The germline V gene has CDR1 SGHVS and CDR2 FQNEAQ. CDR3 loop: CASSSIVKSYNEQFF. As DNA, the CDR3 is TGTGCCAGCAGCTCCATAGTTAAGTCCTACAATGAGCAGTTCTTC.

The rearrangement links TRBV5-1 to TRBJ2-1; a possible D gene is TRBD1 (6 bases). The CDR3 contains 16 residues. The ends were cut back, 0 bases at V and 1 base at J, with 11 bases in the middle. Germline assignment: CDR1 SGHRS and CDR2 YFSETQ. CDR3 protein: CASSLGQEISYNEQFF. The CDR3 DNA sequence: TGCGCCAGCAGCTTGGGACAGGAAATATCCTACAATGAGCAGTTCTTC.

V and J are TRBV2 and TRBJ2-2, with a possible D match to TRBD1 (5 bases). The V end lost 7 bases, the J end lost 8 bases, and 14 bases lay between the germline ends. The germline gives CDR1 SNHLY, CDR2 FYNNEI. CDR3 length: 13 residues. In DNA form, the CDR3 reads TGTGCCAGCACAGGGTGGGGAACTGGGGAGCTGTTTTTT. Amino acids: CASTGWGTGELFF. Filled out from reference TRBV2 and TRBJ2-2, the complete variable domain reads EPEVTQTPSHQVTQMGQEVILRCVPISNHLYFYWYRQILGQKVEFLVSFYNNEISEKSEIFDDQFSVERPDGSNFTLKIRSTKLEDSAMYFCASTGWGTGELFFGEGSRLTVL.

The J gene is TRBJ1-5, the V gene TRBV5-6; 7 nucleotides line up with TRBD1. The junction had 9 bases not matched to a gene; V was cut back by 5 bases and J by 7 bases. Per germline, CDR1 SGHDT and CDR2 YYEEEE. CDR3 length: 14 amino acids. CDR3 amino acids: CASSRSGGRQPQHF. CDR3 DNA sequence: TGTGCCAGCAGTAGGTCAGGGGGAAGGCAGCCCCAGCATTTT.

This chain's CDR3 is CASSVTSDSQETQYF. CDR3 sequence (DNA): TGTGCCAGCTCGGTGACCTCGGACAGCCAAGAGACCCAGTACTTC. This rearrangement joins TRBV18 to TRBJ2-5; tentative D call: TRBD1 (6 bases). From germline, CDR1 is KGHSH and CDR2 LQKENI. Between the trimmed V and J ends, which lost 6 bases and 1 base, there was a span of 15 bases. CDR3 size: 15 residues.

The chain joins TRBV19 to TRBJ1-1; D gene unclear. CDR3 length: 13 amino acids. V was clipped by 5 bases and J by 13 bases, with 20 bases between them. CDR1 and CDR2 from the germline V gene are LNHDA and SQIVND (reference sequence). In DNA form, the CDR3 reads TGTGCCAGTAGTCCGACCTCAACAGTGGTAGGTTTCTTT. Amino acid sequence: CASSPTSTVVGFF.